The T cell receptor beta chain under discussion was sequenced for a study of T cell responses to AZD1222 COVID-19 vaccine. General study findings and limits: Repertoire sampling occurred only after the peak T cell response.

Concerning this clone itself: Its antigen is not identified.

Here immunoSEQ multiplex PCR was the method, and the copy in TCRdb shows in-frame clones only, minus some. This sample carries roughly 140,000 clones, approximately 92% of them seen once, and the ten largest clones take about 3.3%. Trimming stripped 0 bases from V and 4 bases from J, with 22 bases between. Germline CDR1 and CDR2: SGHAT and FQNNGV. This CDR3 has 18 residues. This sequence originates from an adult who received the AZD1222 COVID-19 vaccine. The source was peripheral blood, collected 28 days after the second AZD1222 dose. This chain connects TRBV11-2 to TRBJ2-7; no clear D. The CDR3 sequence: CASSLEVIIPIPLYEQYF. The CDR3 nucleotides read TGTGCCAGCAGCTTAGAGGTGATCATCCCCATACCCCTTTACGAGCAGTACTTC.